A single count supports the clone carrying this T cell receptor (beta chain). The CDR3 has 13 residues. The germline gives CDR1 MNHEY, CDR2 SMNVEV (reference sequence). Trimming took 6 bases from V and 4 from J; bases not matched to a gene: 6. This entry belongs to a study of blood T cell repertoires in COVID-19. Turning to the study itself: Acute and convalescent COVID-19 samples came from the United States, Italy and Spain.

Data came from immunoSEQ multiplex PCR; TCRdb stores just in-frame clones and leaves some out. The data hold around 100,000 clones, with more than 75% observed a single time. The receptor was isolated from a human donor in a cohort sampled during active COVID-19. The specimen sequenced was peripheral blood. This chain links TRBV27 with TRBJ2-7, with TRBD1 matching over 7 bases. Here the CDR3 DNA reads TGTGCCAGCAGGCGACAGGGTGCTTACGAGCAGTACTTC. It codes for CASRRQGAYEQYF.